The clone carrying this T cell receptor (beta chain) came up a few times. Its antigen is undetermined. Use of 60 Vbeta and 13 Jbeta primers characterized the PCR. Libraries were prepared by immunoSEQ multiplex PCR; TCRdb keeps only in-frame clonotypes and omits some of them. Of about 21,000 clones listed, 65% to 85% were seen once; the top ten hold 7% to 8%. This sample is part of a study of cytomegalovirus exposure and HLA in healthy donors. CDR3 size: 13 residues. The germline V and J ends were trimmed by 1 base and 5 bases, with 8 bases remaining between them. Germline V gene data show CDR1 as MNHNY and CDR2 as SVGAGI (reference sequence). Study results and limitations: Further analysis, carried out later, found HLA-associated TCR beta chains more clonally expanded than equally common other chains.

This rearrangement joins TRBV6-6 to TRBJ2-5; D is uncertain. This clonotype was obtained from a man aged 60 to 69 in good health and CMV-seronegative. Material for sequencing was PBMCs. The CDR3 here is CASSYWRMETQYF. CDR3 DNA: TGTGCCAGCAGTTACTGGAGAATGGAGACCCAGTACTTC.